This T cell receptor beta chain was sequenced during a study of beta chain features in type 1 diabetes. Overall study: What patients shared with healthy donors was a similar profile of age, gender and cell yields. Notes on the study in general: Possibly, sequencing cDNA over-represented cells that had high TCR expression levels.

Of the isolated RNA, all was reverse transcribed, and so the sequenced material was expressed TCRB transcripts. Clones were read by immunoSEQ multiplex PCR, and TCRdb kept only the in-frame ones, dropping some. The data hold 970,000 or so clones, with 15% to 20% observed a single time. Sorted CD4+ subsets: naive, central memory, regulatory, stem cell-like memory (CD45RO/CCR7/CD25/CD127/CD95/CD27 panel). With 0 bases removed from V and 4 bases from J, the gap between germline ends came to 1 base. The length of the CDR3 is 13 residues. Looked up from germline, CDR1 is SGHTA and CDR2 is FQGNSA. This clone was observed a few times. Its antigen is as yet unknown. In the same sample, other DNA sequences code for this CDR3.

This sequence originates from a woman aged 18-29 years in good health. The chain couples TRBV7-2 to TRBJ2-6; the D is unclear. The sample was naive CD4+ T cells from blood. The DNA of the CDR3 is TGTGCCAGCAGCTTAGCAGGGGCCAACGTCCTGACTTTC. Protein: CASSLAGANVLTF.